This T cell receptor (beta chain) was found in a study of blood T cell repertoires in COVID-19. Clones were sequenced by immunoSEQ multiplex PCR, and TCRdb holds only the in-frame ones, with some missing. The sample lists around 260,000 clones, roughly nine tenths occurring once. The sample comprised peripheral blood. The receptor was isolated from a woman aged 35 to 49 who had recovered from COVID-19.

The CDR3 DNA sequence: TGTGCCAGCTCACCACGGCAGCACTACGACACCGGGGAGCTGTTTTTT. Translating gives CASSPRQHYDTGELFF. The chain carries TRBV18 and TRBJ2-2; D remains unclear. The V gene's germline CDR1 is KGHSH and CDR2 LQKENI. The CDR3 is 16 amino acids. V lost 1 base, J lost 3 bases, and 12 bases lay in between.